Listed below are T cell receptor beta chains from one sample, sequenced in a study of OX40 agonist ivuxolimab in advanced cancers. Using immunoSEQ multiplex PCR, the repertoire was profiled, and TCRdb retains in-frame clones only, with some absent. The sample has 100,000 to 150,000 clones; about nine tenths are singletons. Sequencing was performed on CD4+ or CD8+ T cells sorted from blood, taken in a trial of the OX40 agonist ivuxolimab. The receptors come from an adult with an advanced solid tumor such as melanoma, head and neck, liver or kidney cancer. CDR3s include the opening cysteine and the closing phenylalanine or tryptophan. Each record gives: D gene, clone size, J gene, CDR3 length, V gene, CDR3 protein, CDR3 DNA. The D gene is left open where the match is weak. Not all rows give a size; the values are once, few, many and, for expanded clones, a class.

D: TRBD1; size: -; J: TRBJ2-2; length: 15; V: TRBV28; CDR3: CGVSSGGENTGELFF; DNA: TGTGGCGTTTCTTCAGGGGGAGAGAACACCGGGGAGCTGTTTTTT
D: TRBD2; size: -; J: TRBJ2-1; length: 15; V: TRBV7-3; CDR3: CASSLGVAGVDEQFF; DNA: TGTGCCAGCAGCTTGGGGGTAGCGGGAGTGGATGAGCAGTTCTTC
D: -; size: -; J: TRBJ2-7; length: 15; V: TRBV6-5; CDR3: CASTLFAGEDYEQYF; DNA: TGTGCCAGCACCTTGTTCGCAGGGGAAGACTACGAGCAGTACTTC
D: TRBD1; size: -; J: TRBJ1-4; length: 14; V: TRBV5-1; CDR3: CASSPGQGGEKLFF; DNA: TGCGCCAGCAGCCCGGGACAGGGAGGAGAAAAACTGTTTTTT
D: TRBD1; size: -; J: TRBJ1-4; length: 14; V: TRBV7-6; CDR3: CASSRGQGNEKLFF; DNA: TGTGCCAGCAGCCGGGGACAGGGGAATGAAAAACTGTTTTTT
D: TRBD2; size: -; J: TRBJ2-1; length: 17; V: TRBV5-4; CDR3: CASSRRWGLAGWGEQFF; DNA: TGTGCCAGCAGTCGACGGTGGGGACTAGCGGGATGGGGTGAGCAGTTCTTC
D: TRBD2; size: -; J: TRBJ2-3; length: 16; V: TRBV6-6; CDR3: CASSSPGLAALDTQYF; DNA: TGTGCCAGCAGTTCCCCGGGACTAGCGGCTCTGGATACGCAGTATTTT
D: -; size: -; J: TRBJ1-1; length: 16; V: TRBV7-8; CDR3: CASSSINRSPNTEAFF; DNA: TGTGCCAGCAGCTCGATTAACAGGAGCCCCAACACTGAAGCTTTCTTT
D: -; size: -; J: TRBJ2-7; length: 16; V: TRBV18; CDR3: CASSPPAQGSSYEQYF; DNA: TGTGCCAGCTCACCACCGGCCCAGGGGAGCTCCTACGAGCAGTACTTC
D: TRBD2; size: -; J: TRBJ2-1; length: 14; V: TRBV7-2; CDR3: CASSRLAGVVEQFF; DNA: TGTGCCAGCAGTAGACTAGCGGGAGTTGTGGAGCAGTTCTTC
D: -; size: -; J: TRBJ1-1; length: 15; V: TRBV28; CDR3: CASSFPGRVNTEAFF; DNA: TGTGCCAGCAGTTTCCCTGGCAGGGTGAACACTGAAGCTTTCTTT
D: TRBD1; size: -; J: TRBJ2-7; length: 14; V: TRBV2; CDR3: CASNDRDRTYEQYF; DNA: TGTGCCAGCAACGACCGGGACAGAACCTACGAGCAGTACTTC
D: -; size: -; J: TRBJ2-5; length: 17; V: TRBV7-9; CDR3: CASSLADGDTYQETQYF; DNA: TGTGCCAGCAGCTTAGCGGATGGGGATACATATCAAGAGACCCAGTACTTC
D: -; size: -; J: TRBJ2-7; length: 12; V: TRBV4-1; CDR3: CASSSKNYEQYF; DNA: TGCGCCAGCAGCTCGAAGAACTACGAGCAGTACTTC
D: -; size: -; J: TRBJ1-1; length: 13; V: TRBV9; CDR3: CASSVQDNTEAFF; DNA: TGTGCCAGCAGCGTACAAGACAACACTGAAGCTTTCTTT
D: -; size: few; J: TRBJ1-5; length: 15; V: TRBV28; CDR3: CASTPGDSGNQPQHF; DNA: TGTGCCAGCACTCCAGGGGACTCTGGCAATCAGCCCCAGCATTTT
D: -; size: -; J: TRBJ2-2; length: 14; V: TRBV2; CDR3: CASSVQSNTGELFF; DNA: TGTGCCAGCAGTGTGCAGTCAAACACCGGGGAGCTGTTTTTT
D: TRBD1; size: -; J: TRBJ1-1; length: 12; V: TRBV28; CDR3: CASSYRGREAFF; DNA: TGTGCCAGCAGTTACAGGGGGCGTGAGGCTTTCTTT
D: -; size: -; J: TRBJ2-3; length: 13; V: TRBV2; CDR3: CASSAGGTDTQYF; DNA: TGTGCCAGCAGTGCAGGGGGCACAGATACGCAGTATTTT
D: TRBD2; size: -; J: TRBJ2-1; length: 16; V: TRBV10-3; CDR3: CAISEYGTRGGGEQFF; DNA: TGTGCCATCAGTGAGTATGGGACTAGAGGGGGAGGTGAGCAGTTCTTC
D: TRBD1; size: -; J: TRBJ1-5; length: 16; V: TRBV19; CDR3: CASTVQGASSNQPQHF; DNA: TGTGCCAGTACCGTCCAGGGGGCGTCTAGCAATCAGCCCCAGCATTTT
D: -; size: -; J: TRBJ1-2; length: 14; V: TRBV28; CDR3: CASSSRGGARGYTF; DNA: TGTGCCAGCAGTTCCCGGGGGGGGGCGAGAGGCTACACCTTC